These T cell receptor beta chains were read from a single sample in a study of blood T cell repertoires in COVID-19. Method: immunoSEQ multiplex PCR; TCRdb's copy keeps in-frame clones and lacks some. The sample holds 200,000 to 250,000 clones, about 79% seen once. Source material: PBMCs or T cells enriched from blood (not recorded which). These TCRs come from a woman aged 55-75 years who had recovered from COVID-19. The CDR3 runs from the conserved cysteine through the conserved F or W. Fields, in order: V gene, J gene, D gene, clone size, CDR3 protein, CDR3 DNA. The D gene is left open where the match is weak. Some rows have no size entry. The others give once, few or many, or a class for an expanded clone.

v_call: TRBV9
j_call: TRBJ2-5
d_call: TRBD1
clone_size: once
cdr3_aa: CASSVRGQGARETQYF
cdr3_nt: TGTGCCAGCAGCGTAAGGGGACAGGGGGCGCGAGAGACCCAGTACTTC

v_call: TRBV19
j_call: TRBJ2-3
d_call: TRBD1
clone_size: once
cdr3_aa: CASSRGQSPTDTQYF
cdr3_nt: TGTGCCAGTAGTAGGGGACAGTCCCCCACAGATACGCAGTATTTT

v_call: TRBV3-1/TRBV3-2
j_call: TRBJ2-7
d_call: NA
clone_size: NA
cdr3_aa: CASSQEGIYEQYF
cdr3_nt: TGTGCCAGCAGCCAGGAGGGTATCTACGAGCAGTACTTC

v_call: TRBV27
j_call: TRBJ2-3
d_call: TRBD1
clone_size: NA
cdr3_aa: CASSLNRDRTDTQYF
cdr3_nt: TGTGCCAGCAGTTTGAACCGGGACAGAACAGATACGCAGTATTTT

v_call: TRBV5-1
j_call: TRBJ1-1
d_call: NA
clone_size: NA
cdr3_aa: CASRPWGGVTEAFF
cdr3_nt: TGCGCCAGCAGGCCGTGGGGAGGTGTCACTGAAGCTTTCTTT

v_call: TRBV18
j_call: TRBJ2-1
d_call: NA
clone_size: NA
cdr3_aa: CASSPKGGSSYNEQFF
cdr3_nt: TGTGCCAGCTCACCCAAGGGGGGGAGCTCCTACAATGAGCAGTTCTTC

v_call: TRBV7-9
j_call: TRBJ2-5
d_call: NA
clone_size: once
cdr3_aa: CASSLVVGGQETQYF
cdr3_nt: TGTGCCAGCAGCTTAGTGGTCGGGGGCCAAGAGACCCAGTACTTC

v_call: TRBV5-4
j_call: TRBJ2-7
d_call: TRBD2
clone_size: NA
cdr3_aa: CASSLGLAVTYEQYF
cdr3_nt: TGTGCCAGCAGCCTAGGACTAGCGGTAACCTACGAGCAGTACTTC

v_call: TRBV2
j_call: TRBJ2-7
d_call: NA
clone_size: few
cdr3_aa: CASSEKGGFSSYEQYF
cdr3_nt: TGTGCCAGCAGTGAAAAAGGGGGTTTTAGCTCCTACGAGCAGTACTTC

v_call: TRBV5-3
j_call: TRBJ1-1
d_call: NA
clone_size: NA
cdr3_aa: CARSEGTEAFF
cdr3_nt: TGTGCCAGAAGCGAGGGCACTGAAGCTTTCTTT

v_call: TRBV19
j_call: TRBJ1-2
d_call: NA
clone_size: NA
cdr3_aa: CASSPQRQGQAYGYTF
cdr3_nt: TGTGCCAGTAGTCCCCAGAGGCAGGGGCAGGCCTATGGCTACACCTTC

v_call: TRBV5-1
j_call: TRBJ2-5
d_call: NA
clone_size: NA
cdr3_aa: CASSKWGEKETQYF
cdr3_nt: TGCGCCAGCAGCAAGTGGGGAGAAAAGGAGACCCAGTACTTC

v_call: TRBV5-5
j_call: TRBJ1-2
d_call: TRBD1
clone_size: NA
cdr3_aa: CASSLGTGGTLGYGYTF
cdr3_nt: TGTGCCAGCAGCTTGGGGACAGGGGGTACCCTAGGCTATGGCTACACCTTC

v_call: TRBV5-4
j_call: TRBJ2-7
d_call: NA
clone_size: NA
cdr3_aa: CASSNGVPAYEQYF
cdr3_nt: TGTGCCAGCAGCAACGGAGTCCCGGCCTACGAGCAGTACTTC

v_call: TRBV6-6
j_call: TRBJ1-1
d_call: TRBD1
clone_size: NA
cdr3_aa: CASSRGQGVNTEAFF
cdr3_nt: TGTGCCAGCAGTAGGGGACAGGGTGTGAACACTGAAGCTTTCTTT

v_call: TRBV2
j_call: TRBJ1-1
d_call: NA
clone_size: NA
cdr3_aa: CASTLDTEAFF
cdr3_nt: TGTGCCAGCACCCTCGACACTGAAGCTTTCTTT

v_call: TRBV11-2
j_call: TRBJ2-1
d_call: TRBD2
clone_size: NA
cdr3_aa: CASSLIRSGRVTYNEQFF
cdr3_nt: TGTGCCAGCAGCTTAATTCGAAGCGGGAGGGTGACTTACAATGAGCAGTTCTTC

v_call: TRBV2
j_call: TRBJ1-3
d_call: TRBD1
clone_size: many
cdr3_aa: CASSERTGRSGNTIYF
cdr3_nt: TGTGCCAGCAGTGAGAGGACAGGAAGATCTGGAAACACCATATATTTT

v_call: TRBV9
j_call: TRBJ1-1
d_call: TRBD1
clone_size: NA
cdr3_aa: CASSEGARTEAFF
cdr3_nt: TGTGCCAGCAGCGAGGGGGCGCGAACTGAAGCTTTCTTT

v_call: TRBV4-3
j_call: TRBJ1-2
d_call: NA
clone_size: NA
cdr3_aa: CASSLGMGGDGYTF
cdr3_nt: TGCGCCAGCAGTCTTGGGATGGGGGGGGATGGCTACACCTTC

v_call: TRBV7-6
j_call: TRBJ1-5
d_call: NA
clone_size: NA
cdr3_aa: CASSPTRGRNQPQHF
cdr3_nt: TGTGCCAGCAGCCCCACCAGGGGACGCAATCAGCCCCAGCATTTT

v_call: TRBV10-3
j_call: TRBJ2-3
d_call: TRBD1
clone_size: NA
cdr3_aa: CAISDFDRGRADTQYF
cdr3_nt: TGTGCCATCAGTGACTTCGACAGGGGGCGAGCAGATACGCAGTATTTT

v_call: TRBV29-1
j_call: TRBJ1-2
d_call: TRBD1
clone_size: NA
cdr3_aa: CSVGTGSDYGYTF
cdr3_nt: TGCAGCGTTGGGACAGGGTCCGACTATGGCTACACCTTC

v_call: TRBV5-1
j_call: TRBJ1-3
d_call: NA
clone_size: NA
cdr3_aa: CASSLAGGRGGNTIYF
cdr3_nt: TGCGCCAGCAGCTTGGCCGGGGGGAGAGGAGGAAACACCATATATTTT

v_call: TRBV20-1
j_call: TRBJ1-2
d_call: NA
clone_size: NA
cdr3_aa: CSAPYNYGYTF
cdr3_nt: TGCAGTGCTCCCTATAACTATGGCTACACCTTC

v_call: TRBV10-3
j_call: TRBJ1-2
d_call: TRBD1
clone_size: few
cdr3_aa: CAISDPGTGGYSYGYTF
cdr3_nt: TGTGCCATCAGTGACCCCGGGACAGGGGGTTATAGCTATGGCTACACCTTC

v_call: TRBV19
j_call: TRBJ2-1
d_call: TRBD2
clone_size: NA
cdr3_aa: CASSIVTSGTNNEQFF
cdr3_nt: TGTGCCAGTAGTATTGTTACTAGCGGGACTAACAATGAGCAGTTCTTC

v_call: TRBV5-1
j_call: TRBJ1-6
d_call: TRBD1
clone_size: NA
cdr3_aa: CASKLTGTEVYNSPLHF
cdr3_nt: TGCGCCAGCAAACTTACCGGGACAGAAGTCTATAATTCACCCCTCCACTTT

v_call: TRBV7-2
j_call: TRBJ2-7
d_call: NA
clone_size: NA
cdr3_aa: CASSLAQTPYEQYF
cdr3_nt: TGTGCCAGCAGCTTAGCGCAGACACCTTACGAGCAGTACTTC

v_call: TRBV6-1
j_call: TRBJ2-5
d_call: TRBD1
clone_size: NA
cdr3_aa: CASSEVRGPRALQETQYF
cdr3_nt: TGTGCCAGCAGTGAAGTGAGGGGGCCTAGAGCCCTACAAGAGACCCAGTACTTC

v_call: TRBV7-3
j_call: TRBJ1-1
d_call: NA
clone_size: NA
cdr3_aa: CASSLGRETEAFF
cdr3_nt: TGTGCCAGCAGCTTAGGACGGGAAACTGAAGCTTTCTTT

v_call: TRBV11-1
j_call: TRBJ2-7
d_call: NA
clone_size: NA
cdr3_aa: CASSLARSGEQYF
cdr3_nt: TGTGCCAGCAGCTTAGCGCGGTCGGGGGAGCAGTACTTC

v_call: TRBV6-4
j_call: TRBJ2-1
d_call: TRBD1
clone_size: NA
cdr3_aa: CASSTQQGPGNEQFF
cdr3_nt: TGTGCCAGCAGTACCCAACAGGGGCCGGGGAATGAGCAGTTCTTC

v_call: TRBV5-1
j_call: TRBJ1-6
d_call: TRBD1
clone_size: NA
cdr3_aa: CASSLMTGKESPLHF
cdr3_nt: TGCGCCAGCAGCTTGATGACAGGGAAGGAATCACCCCTCCACTTT

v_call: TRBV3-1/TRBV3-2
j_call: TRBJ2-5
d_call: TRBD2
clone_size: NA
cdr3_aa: CASSPEPSGTVGTQYF
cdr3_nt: TGTGCCAGCAGCCCGGAACCTAGCGGGACGGTTGGGACCCAGTACTTC

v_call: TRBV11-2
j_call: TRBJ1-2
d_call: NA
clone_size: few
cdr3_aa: CASSPGVNYGYTF
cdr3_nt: TGTGCCAGCAGCCCAGGGGTTAACTATGGCTACACCTTC

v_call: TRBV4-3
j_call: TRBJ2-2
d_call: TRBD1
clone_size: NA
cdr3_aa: CASSPGQGGAGELFF
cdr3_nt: TGCGCCAGCAGCCCTGGACAGGGGGGGGCCGGGGAGCTGTTTTTT

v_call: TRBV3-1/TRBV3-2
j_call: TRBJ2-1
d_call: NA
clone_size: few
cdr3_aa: CASSQEQGAGYEQFF
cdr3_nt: TGTGCCAGCAGCCAAGAACAGGGCGCCGGGTATGAGCAGTTCTTC

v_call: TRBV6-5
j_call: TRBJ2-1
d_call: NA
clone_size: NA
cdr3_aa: CASSPLGVSYNEQFF
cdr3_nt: TGTGCCAGCAGTCCCCTAGGGGTCTCCTACAATGAGCAGTTCTTC

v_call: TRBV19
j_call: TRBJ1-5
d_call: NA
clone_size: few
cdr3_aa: CASRQDRSHQPQHF
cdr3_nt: TGTGCCAGTAGGCAAGACAGGTCCCATCAGCCCCAGCATTTT

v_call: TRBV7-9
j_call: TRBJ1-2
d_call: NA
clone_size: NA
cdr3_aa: CASSRDSSFYGYTF
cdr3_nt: TGTGCCAGCAGTCGGGATTCCTCTTTCTATGGCTACACCTTC

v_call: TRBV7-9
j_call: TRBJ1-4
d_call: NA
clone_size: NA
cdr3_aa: CASSLMTVEKLFF
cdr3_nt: TGTGCCAGCAGTTTGATGACAGTTGAAAAACTGTTTTTT

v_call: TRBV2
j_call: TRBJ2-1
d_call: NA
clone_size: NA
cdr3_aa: CASRTPTGWSNEQFF
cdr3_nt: TGTGCCAGCAGAACCCCCACAGGGTGGAGCAATGAGCAGTTCTTC

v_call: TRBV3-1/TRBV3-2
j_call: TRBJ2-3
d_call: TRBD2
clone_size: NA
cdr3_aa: CASSQTTTSGRGADTQYF
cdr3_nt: TGTGCCAGCAGCCAGACCACGACTAGCGGGAGGGGTGCAGATACGCAGTATTTT

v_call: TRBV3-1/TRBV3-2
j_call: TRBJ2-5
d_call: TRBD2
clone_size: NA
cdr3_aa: CASRNRAGGGETQYF
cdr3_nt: TGTGCCAGCAGGAACAGAGCGGGGGGCGGGGAGACCCAGTACTTC

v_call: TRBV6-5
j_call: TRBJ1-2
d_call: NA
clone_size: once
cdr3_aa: CASNNNHREDYGYTF
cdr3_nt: TGTGCCAGCAATAATAATCACAGGGAAGACTATGGCTACACCTTC

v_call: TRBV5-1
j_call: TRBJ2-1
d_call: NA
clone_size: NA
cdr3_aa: CASSLDPSDEVNEQFF
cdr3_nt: TGCGCCAGCAGCCTGGACCCATCTGACGAGGTCAATGAGCAGTTCTTC

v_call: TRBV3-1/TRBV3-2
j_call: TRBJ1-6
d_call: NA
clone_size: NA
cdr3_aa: CASSLGGSPLHF
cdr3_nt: TGTGCCAGCAGCCTGGGAGGGTCACCCCTCCACTTT

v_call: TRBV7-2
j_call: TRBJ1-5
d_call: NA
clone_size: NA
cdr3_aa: CASSLVNQPQHF
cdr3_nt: TGTGCCAGCAGCTTAGTAAATCAGCCCCAGCATTTT

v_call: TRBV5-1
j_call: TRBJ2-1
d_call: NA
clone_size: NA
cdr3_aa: CASSLAPEDRRQFF
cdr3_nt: TGCGCCAGCAGCTTGGCTCCCGAAGACCGGAGGCAGTTCTTC

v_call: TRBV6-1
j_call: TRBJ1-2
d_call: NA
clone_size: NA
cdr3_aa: CASSEAQGQYGYTF
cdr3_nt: TGTGCCAGCAGTGAAGCCCAGGGCCAGTATGGCTACACCTTC

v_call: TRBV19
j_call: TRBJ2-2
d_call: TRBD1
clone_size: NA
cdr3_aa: CASTLGQGSTGELFF
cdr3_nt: TGTGCCAGTACCCTGGGACAGGGGAGCACCGGGGAGCTGTTTTTT

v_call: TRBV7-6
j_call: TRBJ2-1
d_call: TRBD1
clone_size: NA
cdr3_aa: CASSLAGQGVNEQFF
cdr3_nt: TGTGCCAGCAGCTTAGCGGGACAGGGAGTCAATGAGCAGTTCTTC